The 19 T cell receptor beta chains below come from one sample, sequenced in a study of cytomegalovirus exposure and HLA in healthy donors. The study ran its PCR with 60 Vbeta and 13 Jbeta primers. Assay used: immunoSEQ multiplex PCR; TCRdb lists only in-frame clones, some missing. The table has 95,000 to 130,000 clones, around a tenth seen once. Sequencing was carried out using PBMCs. These receptors were taken from a young man in good health and CMV-seronegative.

In the case of this clone: A junction boundary mismatches the germline segment, possibly from a read error. This chain connects TRBV10-3 to TRBJ2-2; 10 bases fit TRBD2. Germline-derived CDR1 and CDR2 are ENHRY and SYGVKD. The CDR3 sequence is 16 residues long. DNA for the CDR3: TGTGCCATCAGTGAGACCGGGACTAGCGTCCCCGGGGATCTGTTTTTT. Amino acid sequence: CAISETGTSVPGDLFF.

This clone turned up a few times. The V gene is TRBV19, the J gene TRBJ2-2; tentative D call: TRBD2 (5 bases). CDR3 length: 16 amino acids. The germline gives CDR1 LNHDA, CDR2 SQIVND (reference sequence). The V end lost 1 base, the J end lost 7 bases, and 16 bases lay between the germline ends. CDR3 nucleotides: TGTGCCAGTAGTATAGCTAGCCCCGAACACGGCGGGGAGCTGTTTTTT. This codes for CASSIASPEHGGELFF.

This clone was counted between two and nine times. The rearrangement joins TRBV9 to TRBJ2-1, with 15 bases identical to TRBD2. The CDR3 sequence is 19 residues long. Germline lookup yields CDR1 SGDLS and CDR2 YYNGEE. V was pared by 4 bases and J by 0 bases, with 8 bases of the junction left unmatched. The CDR3 sequence is CASSPGLAGGSYSYNEQFF. The CDR3, as DNA: TGTGCCAGCAGCCCAGGACTAGCGGGGGGGTCCTACTCCTACAATGAGCAGTTCTTC.

DNA for the CDR3: TGTGCCAGCAGCAAAGAGGGGGCAGAGGGAAAGATAAACATTCAGTACTTC. Translation: CASSKEGAEGKINIQYF. This rearrangement joins TRBV21-1 to TRBJ2-4; the D call of TRBD1 is as the table states it, not checked on the DNA. TRBV21-1 represents a pseudogene. The CDR3 covers 17 residues.

V usage is TRBV7-9 and J usage is TRBJ2-7; TRBD1 matches at 7 bases. Germline CDR1 is SEHNR and CDR2 is FQNEAQ (reference sequence). This CDR3 is built from 13 residues. With 5 bases clipped from V and 6 bases from J, the junction kept 7 bases outside the gene matches. CDR3 bases: TGTGCCAGCAGCGTAGACAGGGCCTCCGAGCAGTACTTC. Translated, it gives CASSVDRASEQYF.

This clone has only a few counts. The chain links TRBV5-6 to TRBJ2-7; no firm D call. The V gene lost 5 bases and the J gene lost 2 bases, with 8 bases spanning the gap. This CDR3 spans 12 amino acids. Germline values: CDR1 SGHDT, CDR2 YYEEEE. The CDR3 is CASSRTAYEQYF. In DNA, the CDR3 is TGTGCCAGCAGTCGAACGGCCTACGAGCAGTACTTC.

The chain uses TRBV6-1 and TRBJ1-2, with D maybe TRBD1 (6 bases). Trimming cost V 3 bases and J 1 base, with 15 bases left between them. The CDR3 is 16 amino acids. Per the germline V gene, CDR1 is MNHNS and CDR2 is SASEGT. The CDR3 reads CASSDVPGHNNYGYTF. Here the CDR3 DNA reads TGTGCCAGCAGTGATGTTCCGGGACATAATAACTATGGCTACACCTTC.

With regard to this clone: As the CDR3 is not closed by the conserved phenylalanine or tryptophan, this likely results from a read error. No DNA is shown, since the ends of the CDR3 on it are uncertain; the CDR3 is the one TCRdb lists. CDR3 in amino acids: CASSEGWDRQS. This chain uses TRBV6-1 with TRBJ1-6; TRBD1 reflects the table's D call only, with no check against the DNA. The CDR3 numbers 11 amino acids, ends counted. Germline assignment: CDR1 MNHNS and CDR2 SASEGT.

A few counts support this clone. The chain uses TRBV30 and TRBJ2-2; D is ambiguous. The germline V gene encodes CDR1 GTSNPN and CDR2 SVGIG (reference sequence). The CDR3 has 13 amino acids. Trimming took 3 bases from V and 6 from J, leaving 11 bases between them. CDR3 sequence reads: CAWRSSPPGELFF. The CDR3 DNA reads TGTGCCTGGAGGTCAAGCCCCCCCGGGGAGCTGTTTTTT.

J is TRBJ2-2 and V is TRBV9; unclear D gene. The CDR3 consists of 12 residues. Germline-derived CDR1 and CDR2 are SGDLS and YYNGEE. With 5 bases removed from V and 8 bases from J, the gap between germline ends came to 10 bases. The DNA for the CDR3 is TGTGCCAGCAGGACTCTGAGTGGGGAGCTGTTTTTT. This sequence encodes CASRTLSGELFF.

This clone was counted between two and nine times. The chain joins TRBV19 to TRBJ2-2; tentative D call: TRBD1 (6 bases). The V end was cut by 3 bases, the J end by 3 bases, with 11 bases between. CDR1 is LNHDA, CDR2 SQIVND, per germline (reference sequence). CDR3 size: 15 residues. In DNA form, the CDR3 reads TGTGCCAGTAGTATTCTCAGGGGTGACACCGGGGAGCTGTTTTTT. Protein product: CASSILRGDTGELFF.

This chain joins TRBV30 and TRBJ1-5; D may be TRBD1 (5 bases). V lost 1 base and J lost 0, with 13 bases in between. Germline assignment: CDR1 GTSNPN and CDR2 SVGIG (reference sequence). This CDR3 region has 16 residues. CDR3 protein: CAWSAGRGGSNQPQHF. CDR3 sequence (DNA): TGTGCCTGGAGTGCTGGGAGGGGAGGTAGCAATCAGCCCCAGCATTTT. The variable domain in full, completed from reference TRBV30 and TRBJ1-5, reads SQTIHQWPATLVQPVGSPLSLECTVEGTSNPNLYWYRQAAGRGLQLLFYSVGIGQISSEVPQNLSASRPQDRQFILSSKKLLLSDSGFYLCAWSAGRGGSNQPQHFGDGTRLSIL.

The chain recombines TRBV30 with TRBJ2-7; possible D gene TRBD1, 5 bases. Trimming stripped 0 bases from V and 6 bases from J, with 15 bases between. The CDR3 has 14 amino acids. Germline V gene lookup returns CDR1 GTSNPN and CDR2 SVGIG (reference sequence). The CDR3 nucleotides read TGTGCCTGGAGTGTAAACAGAAGGGGCTCCGAGCAGTACTTC. Amino acid sequence: CAWSVNRRGSEQYF.

This clone was found a few times. V gene TRBV30 combines with J gene TRBJ1-4, with 8 positions matching TRBD1. Germline-derived CDR1 and CDR2 are GTSNPN and SVGIG (reference sequence). The CDR3 is 16 residues long. V shed 3 bases, J shed 0 bases, and the junction held 6 bases outside the gene matches. For the CDR3, the DNA is TGTGCCTGGAGGAAGGGACAGGTGACAACTAATGAAAAACTGTTTTTT. The encoded protein is CAWRKGQVTTNEKLFF. Full variable domain (outside the CDR3, taken from reference TRBV30 and TRBJ1-4): SQTIHQWPATLVQPVGSPLSLECTVEGTSNPNLYWYRQAAGRGLQLLFYSVGIGQISSEVPQNLSASRPQDRQFILSSKKLLLSDSGFYLCAWRKGQVTTNEKLFFGSGTQLSVL.

V is TRBV23-1 and J is TRBJ2-3; 9 bases align to TRBD2. TRBV23-1 is recorded as an ORF, its role being uncertain. This CDR3 is built from 20 residues. The ends lost 0 bases at V and 2 bases at J; junction bases unmatched: 15. The chain's CDR3 is CASSQSSAGGPDRNTDTQYF. CDR3 DNA: TGCGCCAGCAGTCAATCCTCAGCGGGAGGACCTGATCGTAACACAGATACGCAGTATTTT.

This clone turned up a few times. The chain uses TRBV12-5 and TRBJ2-2; D gene uncertain. This CDR3 is built from 18 residues. V was clipped by 1 base and J by 4 bases, with 19 bases between them. Germline V CDR1 and CDR2: LGHNT, FRNRAP. In DNA, the CDR3 is TGTGCTAGTGGTTTGGCTTACGGCTTAGGAGCTTCCACCGGGGAGCTGTTTTTT. Its protein product is CASGLAYGLGASTGELFF.

This sequence joins TRBV6-6 and TRBJ2-7; a possible D gene is TRBD2 (6 bases). The V end was cut by 6 bases, the J end by 2 bases, with 14 bases between. This CDR3 comprises 14 residues. From germline, CDR1 is MNHNY and CDR2 SVGAGI (reference sequence). CDR3 residues: CASRTERVTYEQYF. The CDR3 bases are TGTGCCAGCAGGACAGAGCGGGTTACCTACGAGCAGTACTTC.

This chain joins TRBV2 and TRBJ2-7, with D tentatively TRBD2 (6 bases). The V end was cut by 3 bases, the J end by 7 bases, with 10 bases between. Germline V gene sequence: CDR1 SNHLY, CDR2 FYNNEI. This CDR3 is 12 amino acids long. The CDR3 loop is CASSEGGGEQYF. The CDR3 nucleotides read TGTGCCAGCAGTGAGGGTGGAGGGGAGCAGTACTTC.

This clone was observed a handful of times. CDR3 DNA: TGCGCCAGCAGCCGCCTGACTAGCGGTTACGAGCAGTACTTC. It specifies CASSRLTSGYEQYF. The chain employs TRBV5-1 and TRBJ2-7, with 9 bases lining up with TRBD2. With V trimmed by 4 bases and J by 4 bases, 6 bases remained unmatched. Per the germline V gene, CDR1 is SGHRS and CDR2 is YFSETQ. The CDR3 sequence is 14 residues long. Combining the CDR3 with reference TRBV5-1 and TRBJ2-7 gives the whole variable domain KAGVTQTPRYLIKTRGQQVTLSCSPISGHRSVSWYQQTPGQGLQFLFEYFSETQRNKGNFPGRFSGRQFSNSRSEMNVSTLELGDSALYLCASSRLTSGYEQYFGPGTRLTVT.